The clone carrying this T cell receptor (beta chain) was seen once. Trimming took off 2 bases at V and 2 bases at J, with 17 bases between the two ends. CDR1 and CDR2 from the germline V gene are LGHNA and YSLEER. This CDR3 is 17 amino acids long. This sample was taken from a study of OX40 agonist ivuxolimab in advanced cancers. Whole-study context: Dose-escalation subjects each had hepatocellular carcinoma, melanoma, renal cell or head and neck cancer.

Method: immunoSEQ multiplex PCR; TCRdb's copy keeps in-frame clones and lacks some. In the table there are about 15,000 clones, 80% to 90% of which are singletons. The material was CD4+ or CD8+ T cells sorted from blood, obtained in a trial of the OX40 agonist ivuxolimab. The source of this sequence is an adult with an advanced solid tumor such as melanoma, head and neck, liver or kidney cancer. The chain carries TRBV4-3 and TRBJ2-3, with D perhaps TRBD2 (5 bases). For the CDR3, the DNA is TGCGCCAGCAGCCAAAGTAACCTAGCAGAATACACAGATACGCAGTATTTT. Translation: CASSQSNLAEYTDTQYF.